One and the same sample provided the 7 T cell receptor beta chains below, sequenced in a study of CD8+CD57+ T cells in acquired aplastic anemia. CDR3 and TCR beta VDJ profiling relied on genomic DNA as the template. TCRdb redid the calling of the reads with MiXCR, one entry per CDR3 protein. The table records about 200,000 distinct CDR3 sequences, 65% of them present only once. Patients included in sequencing had previously demonstrated CD8+CD57+ cell expansion by flow cytometry. The sequenced material came from sorted CD4+, CD8+, or CD8+CD57+ T cells (not recorded which) from PBMCs. These TCRs come from a human donor with aplastic anemia.

The gene calls are TRBV29-1 and TRBJ1-4, with a possible D match to TRBD1 (5 bases). The CDR3 has 13 amino acids. From germline, CDR1 is SQVTM and CDR2 ANQGSEA. The V gene lost 2 bases and the J gene lost 8 bases, with 12 bases spanning the gap. This chain's CDR3 is CSVEQGRSEKLFF. The CDR3 bases are TGCAGCGTTGAACAGGGCCGGTCAGAAAAACTGTTTTTT.

Notes on this clonotype: The junction does not match germline at one end; this may be a read error. This chain connects TRBV24-1 to TRBJ1-5, with D maybe TRBD1 (5 bases). The CDR3 has 14 amino acids. Germline lookup yields CDR1 KGHDR and CDR2 SFDVKD. CDR3 residues: CASSARGPNQPQHF. The CDR3 DNA follows: TGTGCCAGCAGTGCGAGGGGACCGAATCAGCCCCAGCATTTT.

About this clonotype: A much bigger clone sits one base away, suggesting this may be a read error. The J gene is TRBJ2-3, the V gene TRBV5-1; 8 positions agree with TRBD2. Germline lookup yields CDR1 SGHRS and CDR2 YFSETQ. CDR3 size: 15 residues. This chain's CDR3 is CARSFGGDPTDTQYF. CDR3 coding DNA: TGCGCCCGCAGCTTCGGGGGGGACCCCACAGATACGCAGTATTTT. Filled out from reference TRBV5-1 and TRBJ2-3, the complete variable domain reads KAGVTQTPRYLIKTRGQQVTLSCSPISGHRSVSWYQQTPGQGLQFLFEYFSETQRNKGNFPGRFSGRQFSNSRSEMNVSTLELGDSALYLCARSFGGDPTDTQYFGPGTRLTVL.

The chain employs TRBV7-9 and TRBJ2-7; 7 bases agree with TRBD2. V shed 4 bases, J shed 4 bases, and the junction held 1 base outside the gene matches. The CDR3 totals 12 residues. Germline lookup yields CDR1 SEHNR and CDR2 FQNEAQ (reference sequence). The chain's CDR3 is CASSWGGYEQYF. The CDR3 nucleotides are TGTGCCAGCAGCTGGGGAGGGTACGAGCAGTACTTC.

The gene calls are TRBV10-2 and TRBJ2-5, with a tentative D call TRBD1 (5 bases). CDR3 length: 13 residues. With 2 bases removed from V and 7 bases from J, the gap between germline ends came to 11 bases. CDR1 and CDR2 (germline): WSHSY, SAAADI. The CDR3 spells CASSETREGTQYF. CDR3 nucleotides: TGCGCCAGCAGTGAGACCAGGGAAGGGACCCAGTACTTC.

The chain employs TRBV15 and TRBJ2-3, with unresolved D. The CDR3 is 13 residues long. Trimming stripped 1 base from V and 5 bases from J, with 7 bases between. Germline-derived CDR1 and CDR2 are LNHNV and YYDKDF (reference sequence). DNA for the CDR3: TGTGCCACCAGCAGAGGAGGCAAAGATACGCAGTATTTT. It specifies CATSRGGKDTQYF.

V gene TRBV25-1 combines with J gene TRBJ2-2, with TRBD2 matching over 7 bases. Trimming at V came to 3 bases and at J to 4 bases, leaving 14 bases not matched to a gene. The CDR3 has 18 amino acids. CDR1 MGHDK and CDR2 SYGVNS come from the germline V gene. CDR3 DNA sequence: TGTGCCAGCAGTGAGGCCTTAGTAGCGGGCCATTCCACCGGGGAGCTGTTTTTT. Amino acids: CASSEALVAGHSTGELFF.